The next 14 T cell receptor beta chains were all read from a single sample in a study of CD8+CD57+ T cells in acquired aplastic anemia. Patients chosen for sequencing had CD8+CD57+ cells that had expanded, as shown by flow cytometry. TCR beta VDJ and CDR3 were profiled, and genomic DNA was the template. TCRdb reprocessed the reads with MiXCR, giving one entry per CDR3 protein. The data contain around 250,000 distinct CDR3 sequences, around 82% of them singletons. The sample was sorted CD4+, CD8+, or CD8+CD57+ T cells (not recorded which) from PBMCs. Source of these receptors: a human donor with aplastic anemia.

The J gene is TRBJ2-7, the V gene TRBV7-9, with 7 bases that match TRBD2. Germline V lookup: CDR1 SEHNR, CDR2 FQNEAQ (reference sequence). With 2 bases clipped from V and 7 bases from J, the junction kept 11 bases outside the gene matches. The CDR3 has 15 amino acids. CDR3 protein: CASSLQSGKGGEQYV. CDR3 DNA: TGTGCCAGCAGCTTACAGAGCGGGAAGGGTGGGGAGCAGTACGTC.

The chain combines TRBV7-9 with TRBJ1-6; no definite D call. V was shortened by 8 bases and J by 3 bases, with 14 bases between the two germline ends. This CDR3 is built from 15 residues. Germline V CDR1 and CDR2: SEHNR, FQNEAQ (reference sequence). The CDR3 region is CASASREGYNSPLHF. CDR3 coding DNA: TGTGCCAGCGCCTCGAGGGAGGGCTATAATTCACCCCTCCACTTT.

This clonotype appeared a few times. This chain connects TRBV25-1 to TRBJ2-2, with D tentatively TRBD1 (5 bases). The CDR3 has 18 amino acids. The V and J ends lost 3 bases and 1 base respectively, with 18 bases between them. Germline V gene lookup returns CDR1 MGHDK and CDR2 SYGVNS. The DNA of the CDR3 is TGTGCCAGCAGTGATTATCCCGACAGTGACGGGAACACCGGGGAGCTGTTTTTT. It translates to CASSDYPDSDGNTGELFF. Variable domain in full (rest from reference TRBV25-1 and TRBJ2-2): EADIYQTPRYLVIGTGKKITLECSQTMGHDKMYWYQQDPGMELHLIHYSYGVNSTEKGDLSSESTVSRIRTEHFPLTLESARPSHTSQYLCASSDYPDSDGNTGELFFGEGSRLTVL.

The chain has TRBV20-1 and TRBJ2-7, with 7 bases matching TRBD1. Unmatched junction bases numbered 6, after V lost 3 bases and J lost 4 bases. Per the germline V gene, CDR1 is DFQATT and CDR2 is SNEGSKA (reference sequence). CDR3 size: 13 residues. The CDR3 spells CSASDRAVYEQYF. Written as DNA, the CDR3 is TGCAGTGCTAGTGACAGGGCGGTGTACGAGCAGTACTTC.

The rearrangement joins TRBV20-1 to TRBJ1-1; D call uncertain. V was trimmed by 0 bases and J by 11 bases, leaving 16 bases between them. The CDR3 is 13 residues long. Germline V CDR1 and CDR2: DFQATT, SNEGSKA (reference sequence). The CDR3 DNA sequence: TGCAGTGCTAGAGATAGAAACAGTCTTGTTGCTTTCTTT. Translation: CSARDRNSLVAFF.

This clonotype was counted between two and nine times. The CDR3 protein is CASSEDSTNYGYTF. The CDR3 DNA follows: TGCGCCAGCAGTGAGGACAGCACTAACTATGGCTACACCTTC. This chain joins TRBV10-1 and TRBJ1-2, with D tentatively TRBD1 (5 bases). CDR3 size: 14 residues. The germline gives CDR1 WNHNN, CDR2 SYGVQD (reference sequence). V lost 2 bases and J lost 0, with 7 bases in between.

The rearrangement joins TRBV7-3 to TRBJ1-2; D is perhaps TRBD1 (5 bases). The CDR3 totals 16 residues. Germline loops: CDR1 SGHTA, CDR2 FQGTGA. V gave up 3 bases and J gave up 10 bases, with 24 bases separating them. The CDR3 is CASSLGLDGGVSHYTF. The CDR3 nucleotides read TGTGCCAGCAGCTTGGGGCTGGACGGAGGAGTATCTCACTACACCTTC.

Note on this clonotype: The CDR3 does not end in the conserved phenylalanine or tryptophan, so this is likely a read error. No DNA is shown, since the ends of the CDR3 on it are uncertain; the CDR3 is the one TCRdb lists. The chain has TRBV7-8 and TRBJ1-2; no check of the table's D call, TRBD1, against the DNA was made. The germline V gene encodes CDR1 SGHVS and CDR2 FQNEAQ. The CDR3 length is 13 residues, termini included. The CDR3 reads CASSLGLDGGALS.

The count of this clonotype is one. The genes are TRBV7-3 and TRBJ2-2, with D hard to call. The CDR3 has 12 residues. With 0 bases removed from V and 13 bases from J, the gap between germline ends came to 9 bases. Germline V lookup: CDR1 SGHTA, CDR2 FQGTGA. The CDR3 coding sequence is TGTGCCAGCAGCTTAACTTGTGGACCGCTGTTTTTT. Translating gives CASSLTCGPLFF.

The rearrangement joins TRBV20-1 to TRBJ1-5; no firm D call. The CDR3 has 15 residues. Trimming stripped 0 bases from V and 2 bases from J, with 11 bases between. Germline CDR1 and CDR2: DFQATT and SNEGSKA (reference sequence). Here the CDR3 DNA reads TGCAGTGCTAGAGATGCCCCCCAGCGCAATCAGCCCCAGCATTTT. Amino acid sequence: CSARDAPQRNQPQHF.

The chain uses TRBV5-4 and TRBJ2-1, with TRBD2 identical over 7 bases. Germline-derived CDR1 and CDR2 are SGHNT and YYREEE (reference sequence). The CDR3 length is 15 residues. Trimming took 4 bases from V and 4 from J; bases not matched to a gene: 8. The CDR3: CASSITSAMYNEQFF. The CDR3 DNA is TGTGCCAGCAGCATTACTAGCGCAATGTACAATGAGCAGTTCTTC.

V is TRBV11-3 and J is TRBJ1-2; weak D call: TRBD1 (6 bases). V shed 6 bases and J shed 5 bases, with 19 bases lying between them. CDR1 and CDR2 from the germline V gene are SGHNT and YENEEA. The CDR3 consists of 15 residues. The CDR3 coding sequence is TGTGCCAGCAGTCAAGACCTGACAGGAGCTTATGGCTACACCTTC. Translating gives CASSQDLTGAYGYTF.

The chain is built from TRBV20-1 and TRBJ2-3; D is unresolved. The CDR3 runs 12 residues. Trimming removed 1 base from V and 5 bases from J, with 7 bases in between. Germline loops: CDR1 DFQATT, CDR2 SNEGSKA (reference sequence). The CDR3 is CSARGIKDTQYF. The DNA of the CDR3 is TGCAGTGCTAGAGGAATCAAAGATACGCAGTATTTT.

This clonotype was seen only a few times. The chain carries TRBV5-4 and TRBJ1-1; D uncertain. This CDR3 spans 13 amino acids. V was shortened by 2 bases and J by 4 bases, with 9 bases between the two germline ends. Germline CDR1 and CDR2: SGHNT and YYREEE (reference sequence). The CDR3 region has the DNA TGTGCCAGCAGCTTTACTAGCGCCACTGAAGCTTTCTTT. Translated, it gives CASSFTSATEAFF.